This paragraph reports one T cell receptor beta chain. Antigen: not known. TCRdb's copy holds only in-frame clones and misses some; the assay was immunoSEQ multiplex PCR. The repertoire holds 27,000 or so clones, with less than 80% as singletons. Macro-dissection enriched premalignant or tumor cells before nucleic acid extraction. The source of the sample is a study of immune evolution from preneoplasia to lung adenocarcinoma. Overall study results and limits: From normal lung to invasive adenocarcinoma, top clone frequencies appeared to decrease. Clonality was highest in normal lung, lower in later-stage lesions apparently.

Germline V gene lookup returns CDR1 GTSNPN and CDR2 SVGIG (reference sequence). The CDR3 runs to 13 residues. V was clipped by 2 bases and J by 5 bases; unmatched bases: 2. The sequence derives from a person aged 55-75 years with invasive lung adenocarcinoma. Some clones in this sample may be carry-over from other donors' samples. Sequencing input: FFPE invasive lung adenocarcinoma tissue. The chain uses TRBV30 and TRBJ2-1; 8 bases match TRBD2. The CDR3 is CAWSRLANNEQFF. The CDR3 nucleotides read TGTGCCTGGAGTCGACTAGCGAACAATGAGCAGTTCTTC.